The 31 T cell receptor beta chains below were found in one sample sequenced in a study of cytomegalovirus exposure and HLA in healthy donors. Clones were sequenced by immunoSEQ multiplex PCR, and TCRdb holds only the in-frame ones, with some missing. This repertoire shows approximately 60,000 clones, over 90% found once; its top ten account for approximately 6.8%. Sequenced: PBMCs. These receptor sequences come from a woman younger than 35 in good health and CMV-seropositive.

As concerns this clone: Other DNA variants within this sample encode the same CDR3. CDR3 bases: TGTGCCAGCAGTTTAAGGAGCTATGGCTACACCTTC. Protein: CASSLRSYGYTF. The chain links TRBV28 to TRBJ1-2; D unclear. Trimming stripped 2 bases from V and 4 bases from J, with 5 bases between. Germline values: CDR1 MDHEN, CDR2 SYDVKM. This CDR3 has 12 residues.

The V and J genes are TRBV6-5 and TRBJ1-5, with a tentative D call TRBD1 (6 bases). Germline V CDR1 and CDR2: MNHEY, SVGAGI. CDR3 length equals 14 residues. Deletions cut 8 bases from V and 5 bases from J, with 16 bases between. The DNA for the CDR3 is TGTGCCAGCTCAGGCGGGGGCAGGGATCAGCCCCAGCATTTT. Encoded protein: CASSGGGRDQPQHF.

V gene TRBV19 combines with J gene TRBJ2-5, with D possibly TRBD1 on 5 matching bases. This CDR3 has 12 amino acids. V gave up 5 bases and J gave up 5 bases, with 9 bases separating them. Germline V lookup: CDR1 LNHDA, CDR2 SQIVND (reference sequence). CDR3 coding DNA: TGTGCCAGTAGTGTTTCAGGGGAGACCCAGTACTTC. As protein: CASSVSGETQYF.

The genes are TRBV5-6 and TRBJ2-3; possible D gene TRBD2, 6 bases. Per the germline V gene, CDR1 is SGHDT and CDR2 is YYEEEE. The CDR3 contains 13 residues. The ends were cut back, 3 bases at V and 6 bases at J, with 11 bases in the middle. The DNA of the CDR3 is TGTGCCAGCAGCTGGGGTCGGGGGGATACGCAGTATTTT. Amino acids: CASSWGRGDTQYF.

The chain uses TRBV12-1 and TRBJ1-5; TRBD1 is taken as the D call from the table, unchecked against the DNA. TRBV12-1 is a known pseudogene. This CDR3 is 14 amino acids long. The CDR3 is CATPNQGGHQPQHF. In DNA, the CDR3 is TGTGCCACCCCGAATCAGGGGGGCCATCAGCCCCAGCATTTT.

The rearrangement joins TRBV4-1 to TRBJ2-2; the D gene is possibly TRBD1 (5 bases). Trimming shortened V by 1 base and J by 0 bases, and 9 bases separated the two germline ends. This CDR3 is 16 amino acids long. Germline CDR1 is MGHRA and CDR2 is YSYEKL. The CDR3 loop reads CASSQGRRANTGELFF. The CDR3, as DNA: TGCGCCAGCAGCCAAGGCCGCAGGGCGAACACCGGGGAGCTGTTTTTT.

CDR3 nucleotides: TGTGCCTGGGCTCTCTCTAGCAACACTGAAGCTTTCTTT. Amino acids: CAWALSSNTEAFF. V gene TRBV30 combines with J gene TRBJ1-1; D remains unclear. In germline, CDR1 is GTSNPN, CDR2 SVGIG (reference sequence). V dropped 5 bases and J dropped 2 bases, with 12 bases sitting between them. This CDR3 contains 13 residues.

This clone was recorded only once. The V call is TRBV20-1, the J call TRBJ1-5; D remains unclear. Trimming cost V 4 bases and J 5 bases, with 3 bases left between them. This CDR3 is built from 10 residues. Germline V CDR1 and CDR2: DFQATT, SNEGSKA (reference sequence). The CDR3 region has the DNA TGCAGTGCTACTTATCAGCCCCAGCATTTT. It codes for CSATYQPQHF.

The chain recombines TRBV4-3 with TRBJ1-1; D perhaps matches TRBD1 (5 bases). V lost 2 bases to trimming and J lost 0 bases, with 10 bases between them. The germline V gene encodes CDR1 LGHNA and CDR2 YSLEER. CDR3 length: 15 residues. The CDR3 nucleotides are TGCGCCAGCAGCCAATTAACAGGTATGAACACTGAAGCTTTCTTT. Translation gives CASSQLTGMNTEAFF.

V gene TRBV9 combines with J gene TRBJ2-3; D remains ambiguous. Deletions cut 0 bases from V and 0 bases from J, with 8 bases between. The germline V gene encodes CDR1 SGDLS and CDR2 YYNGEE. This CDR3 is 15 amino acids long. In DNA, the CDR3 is TGTGCCAGCAGCGTAGGGCAAAAGAGCACAGATACGCAGTATTTT. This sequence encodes CASSVGQKSTDTQYF.

CDR3 in amino acids: CASSQDRFLPQHF. The CDR3 nucleotides read TGTGCCAGCAGCCAAGATCGTTTTCTGCCCCAGCATTTT. The chain carries TRBV4-2 and TRBJ1-5; no clear D. The CDR3 length is 13 residues. The V gene's germline CDR1 is LGHNA and CDR2 YNFKEQ. V shed 0 bases and J shed 9 bases, with 9 bases lying between them.

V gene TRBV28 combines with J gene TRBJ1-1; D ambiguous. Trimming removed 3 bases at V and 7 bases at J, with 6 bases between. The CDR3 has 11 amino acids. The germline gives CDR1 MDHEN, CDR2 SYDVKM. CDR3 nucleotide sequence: TGTGCCAGCAGTTTGGGAGATGAAGCTTTCTTT. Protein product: CASSLGDEAFF.

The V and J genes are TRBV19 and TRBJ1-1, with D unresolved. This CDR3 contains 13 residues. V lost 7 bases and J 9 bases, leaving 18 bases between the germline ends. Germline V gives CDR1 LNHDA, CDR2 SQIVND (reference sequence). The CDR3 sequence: CASMMELPPKAFF. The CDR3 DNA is TGTGCCAGTATGATGGAGCTACCCCCTAAAGCTTTCTTT.

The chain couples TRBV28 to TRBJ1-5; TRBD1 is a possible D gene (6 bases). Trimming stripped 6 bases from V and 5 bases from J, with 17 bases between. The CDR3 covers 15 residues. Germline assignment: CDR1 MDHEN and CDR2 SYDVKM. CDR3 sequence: CASRETGGRYQPQHF. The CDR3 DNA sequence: TGTGCCAGCAGGGAGACAGGTGGCAGGTATCAGCCCCAGCATTTT.

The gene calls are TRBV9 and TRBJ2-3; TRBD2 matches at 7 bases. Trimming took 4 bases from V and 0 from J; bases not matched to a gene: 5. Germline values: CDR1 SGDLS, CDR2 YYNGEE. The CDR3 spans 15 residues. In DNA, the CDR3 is TGTGCCAGCAGCCCGACTAGCACTAGCACAGATACGCAGTATTTT. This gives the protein CASSPTSTSTDTQYF.

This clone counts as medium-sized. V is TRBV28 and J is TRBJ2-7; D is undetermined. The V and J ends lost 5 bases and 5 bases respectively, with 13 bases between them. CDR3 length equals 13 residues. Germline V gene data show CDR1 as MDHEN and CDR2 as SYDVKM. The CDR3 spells CASSEGVKDEQYF. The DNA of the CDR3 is TGTGCCAGCAGTGAAGGAGTCAAGGACGAGCAGTACTTC. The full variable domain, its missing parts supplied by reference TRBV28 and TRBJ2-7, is DVKVTQSSRYLVKRTGEKVFLECVQDMDHENMFWYRQDPGLGLRLIYFSYDVKMKEKGDIPEGYSVSREKKERFSLILESASTNQTSMYLCASSEGVKDEQYFGPGTRLTVT.

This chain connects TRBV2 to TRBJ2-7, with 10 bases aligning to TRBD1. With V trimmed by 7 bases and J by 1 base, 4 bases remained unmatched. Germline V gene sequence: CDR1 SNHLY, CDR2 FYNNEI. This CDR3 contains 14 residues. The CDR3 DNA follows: TGTGCCAGCACGGGACAGGGGTCTTCCTACGAGCAGTACTTC. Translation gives CASTGQGSSYEQYF.

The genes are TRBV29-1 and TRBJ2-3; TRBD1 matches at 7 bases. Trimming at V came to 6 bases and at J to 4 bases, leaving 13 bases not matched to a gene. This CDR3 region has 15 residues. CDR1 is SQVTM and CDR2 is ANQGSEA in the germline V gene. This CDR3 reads CSVGRNRGRPDTQYF. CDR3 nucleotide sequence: TGCAGCGTCGGTCGAAACAGGGGACGGCCAGATACGCAGTATTTT.

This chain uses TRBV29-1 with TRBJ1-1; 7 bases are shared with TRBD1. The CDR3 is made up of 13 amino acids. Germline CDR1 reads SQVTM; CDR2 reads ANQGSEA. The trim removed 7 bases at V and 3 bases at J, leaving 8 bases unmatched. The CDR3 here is CSGGGPLHTEAFF. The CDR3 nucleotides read TGCAGCGGAGGGGGCCCGCTGCACACTGAAGCTTTCTTT.

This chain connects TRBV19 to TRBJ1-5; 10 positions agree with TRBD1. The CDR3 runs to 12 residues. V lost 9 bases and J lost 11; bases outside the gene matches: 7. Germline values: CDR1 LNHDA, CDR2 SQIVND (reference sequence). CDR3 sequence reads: CASRDRGLSQHF. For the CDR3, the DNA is TGTGCCAGCCGGGACAGGGGCCTTTCCCAGCATTTT.

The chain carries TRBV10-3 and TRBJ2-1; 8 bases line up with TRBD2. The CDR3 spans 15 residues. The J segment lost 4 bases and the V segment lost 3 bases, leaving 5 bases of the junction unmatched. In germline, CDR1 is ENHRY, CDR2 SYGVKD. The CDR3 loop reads CAISEVSGSYNEQFF. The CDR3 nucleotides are TGTGCCATCAGTGAAGTCAGCGGGAGTTACAATGAGCAGTTCTTC.

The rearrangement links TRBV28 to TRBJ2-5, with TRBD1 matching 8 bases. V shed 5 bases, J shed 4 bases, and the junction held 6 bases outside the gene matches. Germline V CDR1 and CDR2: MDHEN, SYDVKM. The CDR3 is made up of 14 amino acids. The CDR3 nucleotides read TGTGCCAGCAGTCCCCGGACAGGGATAGAGACCCAGTACTTC. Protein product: CASSPRTGIETQYF.

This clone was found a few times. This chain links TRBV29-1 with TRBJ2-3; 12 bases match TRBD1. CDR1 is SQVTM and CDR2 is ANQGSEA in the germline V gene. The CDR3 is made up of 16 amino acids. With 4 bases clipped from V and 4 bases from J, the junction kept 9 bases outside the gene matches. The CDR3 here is CSVGVFGTGGPDTQYF. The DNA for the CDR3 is TGCAGCGTTGGGGTGTTCGGGACAGGGGGCCCAGATACGCAGTATTTT.

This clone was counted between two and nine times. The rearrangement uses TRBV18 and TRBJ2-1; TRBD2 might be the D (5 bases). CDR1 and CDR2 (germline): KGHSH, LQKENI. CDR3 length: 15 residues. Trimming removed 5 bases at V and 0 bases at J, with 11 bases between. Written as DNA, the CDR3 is TGTGCCAGCTCAGCCACTAGTGCCTCCTACAATGAGCAGTTCTTC. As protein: CASSATSASYNEQFF.

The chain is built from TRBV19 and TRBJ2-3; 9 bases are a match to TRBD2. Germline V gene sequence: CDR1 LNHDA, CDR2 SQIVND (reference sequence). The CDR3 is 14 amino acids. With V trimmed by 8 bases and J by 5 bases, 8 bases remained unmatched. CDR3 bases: TGTGCCAGTCGTCCAGCGGGAGGTATAGATACGCAGTATTTT. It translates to CASRPAGGIDTQYF.

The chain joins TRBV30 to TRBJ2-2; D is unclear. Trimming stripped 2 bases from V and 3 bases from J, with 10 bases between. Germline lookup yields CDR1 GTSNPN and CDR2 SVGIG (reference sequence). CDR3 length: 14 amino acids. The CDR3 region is CAWSRGAYTGELFF. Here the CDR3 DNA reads TGTGCCTGGAGTCGCGGAGCGTACACCGGGGAGCTGTTTTTT.

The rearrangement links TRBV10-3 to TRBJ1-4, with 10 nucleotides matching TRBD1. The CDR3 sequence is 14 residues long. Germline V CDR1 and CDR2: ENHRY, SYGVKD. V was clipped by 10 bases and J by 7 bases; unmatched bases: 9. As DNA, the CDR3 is TGTGCCACAAAATCCGGGACAGGGGTTGAAAAACTGTTTTTT. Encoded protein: CATKSGTGVEKLFF.

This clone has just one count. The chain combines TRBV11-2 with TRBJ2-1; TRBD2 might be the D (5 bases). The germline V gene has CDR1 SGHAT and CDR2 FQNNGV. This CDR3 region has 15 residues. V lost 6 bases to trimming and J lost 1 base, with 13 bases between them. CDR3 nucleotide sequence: TGTGCCAGCAGACCTGGACTTACTTCCTACAATGAGCAGTTCTTC. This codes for CASRPGLTSYNEQFF.

The CDR3 here is CASSRELAQYF. The DNA for the CDR3 is TGTGCCAGCAGTCGAGAGCTGGCGCAGTATTTT. This chain connects TRBV28 to TRBJ2-3, with unresolved D. This CDR3 has 11 residues. Germline V gives CDR1 MDHEN, CDR2 SYDVKM. Trimming pared 5 bases from V and 10 bases from J, leaving 10 bases between.

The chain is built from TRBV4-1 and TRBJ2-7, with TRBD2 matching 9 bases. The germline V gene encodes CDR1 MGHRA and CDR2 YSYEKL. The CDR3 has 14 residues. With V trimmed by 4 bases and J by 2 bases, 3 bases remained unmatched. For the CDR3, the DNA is TGCGCCAGCAGCCGAGCTAGCGGGGCCTACGAGCAGTACTTC. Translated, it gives CASSRASGAYEQYF.

In nucleotides, the CDR3 is TGTGCCAGCAGCCGGACTAGCGGGGGGTTCGGGGAGCTGTTTTTT. Its translation: CASSRTSGGFGELFF. The chain has TRBV6-5 and TRBJ2-2, with 14 bases lining up with TRBD2. Germline trimming cut 6 bases from V and 7 bases from J; bases unmatched to any gene: 4. Germline CDR1 MNHEY, CDR2 SVGAGI. This CDR3 spans 15 amino acids.